The following is a T cell receptor (beta chain) sequence with its context. No antigen is known for it. Base qualities are not provided; no much larger clone lies one nucleotide away. The time point label here, explained by the study, means: about 28 days (+/-7) after the second vaccine dose. AZD1222 recipients with second doses at about 4 weeks or about 12 weeks were pooled, because spike-specific TCR depth and breadth did not differ between schedules. Vaccinee samples were obtained from the UK trials COV001 and COV002, which included a single-blind randomized controlled phase 2/3 trial of AZD1222 (ChAdOx1 nCoV-19) in healthy adults. Trial participant PBMC samples were collected at day 0 and day 28 after the second dose for TCRbeta chain sequencing. The CDR3 regions of human TCRbeta chains were analyzed by immunosequencing. On the authors' methods: Repertoire TCRs were checked for matches against a reference library of SARS-CoV-2-specific TCRs that had been generated using the MIRA antigen-specificity platform. Breadth was defined as the fraction of unique TCRs that were SARS-CoV-2-associated, and depth was defined as the fraction of total T cells that were SARS-CoV-2-associated. Each spike-specific TCR was assigned to its reactive spike region and to a CD4 or CD8 class using the MIRA data. Log10-transformed breadth and depth values were compared by one-way ANOVA with Sidak's multiple comparisons tests. Held by TCRdb, this immuneACCESS table contains in-frame sequences only and omits some clones. Under half of the omission traces to an unresolved V gene where checked; the cause of the rest is unknown. The DNA was the basis for D and trimming; V, J and clone size are from that table. Present in this sample are approximately 130,000 clones, nearly 90% of which were seen just once. The ten largest make up about 9.5% of the sample.

This sample is part of a study of T cell responses to AZD1222 COVID-19 vaccine (dated by TCRdb to the early 2020s). Regarding the research as a whole: A total of more than 230 trial participants underwent TCR sequencing, of whom nearly 210 had received two doses of AZD1222 and about 25 had received two doses of the MenACWY control vaccine. Trial participants were enrolled by age into subgroups of 18-55, 56-69 and 70-plus years, and around 150, 28 and 57 TCR-sequenced participants, respectively, were included in these subgroups.

Findings and caveats that apply to the study as a whole: The whole spike protein was spanned by vaccine-associated CD4 TCRs, and dominant responses were seen in regions 160-218 and 743-854. No day 14 peak-response samples were available, so repertoires were characterized only after the peak T cell response. Conclusions about previously exposed vaccinees were limited because only a handful of AZD1222 recipients were SARS-CoV-2 seropositive at baseline. After two AZD1222 doses, spike-specific TCR breadth and depth were significantly higher than at day 0 and than in MenACWY recipients. In the small 56-69-year group, the increase in depth fell short of significance, most likely because of low power. Nearly half of unique spike-specific TCRs reportedly recognized epitopes outside regions mutated in the B.1.351 and B.1.1.7 variants. Most participants were white British and females outnumbered males, and the authors suggested that clonal diversity may have been underestimated.

Inclusive of the bounding cysteine and phenylalanine, the CDR3 is 14 residues long. Of the read, only the CDR3 DNA is kept; its 42 bases are in frame from base 1. V is clipped by 4 bases and J by 5 bases, and the sequence between their germline boundaries is 14 bases long. From a lookup of the germline V gene (reference sequence), CDR1 and CDR2 are PRHDT and FYEKMQ. This specimen consisted of peripheral blood, obtained 28 days after the second AZD1222 dose. The V gene is TRBV13 and the J gene is TRBJ1-2; confidence is insufficient to name the D gene. The receptor's source is an adult who received the AZD1222 COVID-19 vaccine. The DNA sequence is given as TGTGCCAGCAGCTCCACAGTTTGGGCTTATGGCTACACCTTC. This is translated as CASSSTVWAYGYTF.